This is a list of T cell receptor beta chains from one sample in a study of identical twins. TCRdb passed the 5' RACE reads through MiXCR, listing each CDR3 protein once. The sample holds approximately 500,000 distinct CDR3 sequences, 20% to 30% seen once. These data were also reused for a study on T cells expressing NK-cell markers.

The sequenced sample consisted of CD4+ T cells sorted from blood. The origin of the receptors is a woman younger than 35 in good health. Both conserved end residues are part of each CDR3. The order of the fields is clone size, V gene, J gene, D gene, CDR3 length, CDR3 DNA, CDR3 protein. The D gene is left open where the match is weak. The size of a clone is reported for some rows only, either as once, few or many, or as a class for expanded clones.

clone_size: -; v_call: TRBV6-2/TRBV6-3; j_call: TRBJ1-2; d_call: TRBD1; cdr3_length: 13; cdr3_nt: TGTGCCAGCAGCTATACAGGGGACGGCGGCTACACCTTC; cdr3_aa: CASSYTGDGGYTF
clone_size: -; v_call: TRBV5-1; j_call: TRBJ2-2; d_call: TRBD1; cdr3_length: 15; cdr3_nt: TGCGCCAGCAGCTTGGCGGGACAGGGGACCGGGGAGCTGTTTTTT; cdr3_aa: CASSLAGQGTGELFF
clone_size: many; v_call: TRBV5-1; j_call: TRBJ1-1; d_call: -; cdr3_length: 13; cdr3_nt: TGCGCCAGCAGCTTGTATGGGCACACTGAAGCTTTCTTT; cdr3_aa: CASSLYGHTEAFF
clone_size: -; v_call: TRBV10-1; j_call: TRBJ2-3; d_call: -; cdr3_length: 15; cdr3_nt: TGCGCCAGCAGTGAGGAGGCTTCAGGGCATCGTACGCAGTATTTT; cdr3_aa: CASSEEASGHRTQYF
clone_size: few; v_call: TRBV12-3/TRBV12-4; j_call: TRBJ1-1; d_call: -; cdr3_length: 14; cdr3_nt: TGTGCCAGCAGCCGGGGGGCCGCCGGCACTGAAGCTTTCTTT; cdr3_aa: CASSRGAAGTEAFF
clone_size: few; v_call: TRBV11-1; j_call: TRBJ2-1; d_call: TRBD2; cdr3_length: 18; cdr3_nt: TGTGCCAGCAGCTTAGGGAGACTTGGACTAGTTTTTACGCTTGAGCAGTTCTTC; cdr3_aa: CASSLGRLGLVFTLEQFF
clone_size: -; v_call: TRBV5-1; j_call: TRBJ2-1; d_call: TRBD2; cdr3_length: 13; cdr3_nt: TGCGCCAGCATTGGCGGGAGTCTCAATGAGCAGTTCTTC; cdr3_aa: CASIGGSLNEQFF
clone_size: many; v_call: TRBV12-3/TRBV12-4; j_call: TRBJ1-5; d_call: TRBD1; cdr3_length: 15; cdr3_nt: TGTGCCAGCAGTCCCGGGACAGCGTGGGGGCAGCCCCAGCATTTT; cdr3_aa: CASSPGTAWGQPQHF
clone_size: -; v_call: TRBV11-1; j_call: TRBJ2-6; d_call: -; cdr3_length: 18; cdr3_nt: TGTGCCAGCATCAACTTTCCGGTTGGCCACTCTGGGGCCAACGTCCTGACTTTC; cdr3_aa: CASINFPVGHSGANVLTF
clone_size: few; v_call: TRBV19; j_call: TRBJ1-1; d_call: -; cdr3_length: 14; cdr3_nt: TGTGCCAGTAGTATTGGACGCTTGAACACTGAAGCTTTCTTT; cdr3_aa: CASSIGRLNTEAFF
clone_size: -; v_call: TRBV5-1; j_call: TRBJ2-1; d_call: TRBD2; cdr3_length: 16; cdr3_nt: TGCGCCAGCAGCTTGATTGGGACTACAAAGAACAATGAGCAGTTCTTC; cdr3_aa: CASSLIGTTKNNEQFF
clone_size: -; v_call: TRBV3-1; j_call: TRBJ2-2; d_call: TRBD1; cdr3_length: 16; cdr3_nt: TGTGCCAGCAGTCCTTGGGGACAGGGGGCTGCCGGGGAGCTGTTTTTT; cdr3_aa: CASSPWGQGAAGELFF
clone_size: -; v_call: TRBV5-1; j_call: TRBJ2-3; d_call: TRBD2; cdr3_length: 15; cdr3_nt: TGCGCCAGCAGACCTAGCGGGACGAACACAGATACGCAGTATTTT; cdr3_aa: CASRPSGTNTDTQYF
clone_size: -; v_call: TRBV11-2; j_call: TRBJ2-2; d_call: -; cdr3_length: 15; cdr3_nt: TGTGCCAGCAGCTTATCGGGGATGGGGGCCGGGGAGCTGTTTTTT; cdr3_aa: CASSLSGMGAGELFF
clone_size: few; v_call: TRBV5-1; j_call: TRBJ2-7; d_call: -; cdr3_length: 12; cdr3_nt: TGCGCCAGCAGCTTGTCAGGGCGTGAGCAGTACTTC; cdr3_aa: CASSLSGREQYF
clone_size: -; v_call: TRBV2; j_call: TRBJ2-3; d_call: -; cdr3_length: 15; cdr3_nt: TGTGCCAGCAGTGAACTCCTGGAGGTCACAGATACGCAGTATTTT; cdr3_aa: CASSELLEVTDTQYF
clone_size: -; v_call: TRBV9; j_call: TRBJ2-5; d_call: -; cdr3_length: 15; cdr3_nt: TGTGCCAGCAGCGTAGCTCCCAGGGCTGAAGAGACCCAGTACTTC; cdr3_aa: CASSVAPRAEETQYF
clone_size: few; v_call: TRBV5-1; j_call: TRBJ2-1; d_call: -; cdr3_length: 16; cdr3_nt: TGCGCCAGCAGCTTGTGGAGCGGAACGGTGTCGGGTGAGCAGTTCTTC; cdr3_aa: CASSLWSGTVSGEQFF
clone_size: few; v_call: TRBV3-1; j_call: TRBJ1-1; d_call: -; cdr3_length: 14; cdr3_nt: TGTGCCAGCAGCAGTCGGGGAGCGAACACTGAAGCTTTCTTT; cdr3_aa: CASSSRGANTEAFF
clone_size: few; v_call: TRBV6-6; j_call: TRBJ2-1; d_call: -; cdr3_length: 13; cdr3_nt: TGTGCCAGCAGTTTTGTGAGCTACAATGAGCAGTTCTTC; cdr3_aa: CASSFVSYNEQFF
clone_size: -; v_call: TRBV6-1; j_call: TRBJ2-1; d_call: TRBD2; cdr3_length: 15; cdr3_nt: TGTCCCAGCAGGCCAACTAGCGGGAGAGGGGATGAGCAGTTCTTC; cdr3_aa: CPSRPTSGRGDEQFF
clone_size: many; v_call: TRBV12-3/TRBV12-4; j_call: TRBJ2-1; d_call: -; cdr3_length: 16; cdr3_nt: TGTGCCAGCAGTTCCCGAGGGACTGGGAACTACAATGAGCAGTTCTTC; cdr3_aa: CASSSRGTGNYNEQFF
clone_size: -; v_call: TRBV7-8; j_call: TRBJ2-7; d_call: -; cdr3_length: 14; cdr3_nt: TGTGCCAGCAGCTTAGGTCCGTATTCCTACGAGCAGTACTTC; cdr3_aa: CASSLGPYSYEQYF
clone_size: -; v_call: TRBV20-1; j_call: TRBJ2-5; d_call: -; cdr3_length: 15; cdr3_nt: TGCAGTGCTAGTCAGCAGCGGTGGGGGAAAGAGACCCAGTACTTC; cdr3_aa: CSASQQRWGKETQYF
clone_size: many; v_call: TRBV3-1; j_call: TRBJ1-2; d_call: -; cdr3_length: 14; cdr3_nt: TGTGCCAGCAGCCAACTGCAGCACACTGGTGGCTACACCTTC; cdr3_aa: CASSQLQHTGGYTF
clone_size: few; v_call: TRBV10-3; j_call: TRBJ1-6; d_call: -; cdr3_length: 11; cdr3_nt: TGTGCCACCGGACAGAATTCACCCCTCCACTTT; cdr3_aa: CATGQNSPLHF
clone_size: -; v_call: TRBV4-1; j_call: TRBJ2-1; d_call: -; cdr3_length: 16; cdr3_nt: TGCGCCAGCAGCCAAGAGAGCAGTAACTCCTACAATGAGCAGTTCTTC; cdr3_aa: CASSQESSNSYNEQFF
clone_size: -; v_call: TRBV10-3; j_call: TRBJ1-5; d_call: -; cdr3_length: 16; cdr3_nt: TGTGCCATCAGTGAGCCGATTAGGGGGGGCCTTCAGCCCCAGCATTTT; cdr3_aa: CAISEPIRGGLQPQHF
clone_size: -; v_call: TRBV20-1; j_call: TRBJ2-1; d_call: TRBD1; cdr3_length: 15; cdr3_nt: TGCTGTGCTAGAGATTTCGGACAGGGATACAATGAGCAGTTCTTC; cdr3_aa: CCARDFGQGYNEQFF
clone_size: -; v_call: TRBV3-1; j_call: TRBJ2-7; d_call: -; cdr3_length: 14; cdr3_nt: TGTGCCAGCAGCTGGGGCAGCGGGCCCTACGAGCAGTACTTC; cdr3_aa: CASSWGSGPYEQYF
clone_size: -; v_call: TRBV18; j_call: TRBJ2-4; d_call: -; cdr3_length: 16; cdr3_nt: TGTGCCAGCTCACCAGTCCAGGGAGGTGGCAAAAACATTCAGTACTTC; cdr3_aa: CASSPVQGGGKNIQYF
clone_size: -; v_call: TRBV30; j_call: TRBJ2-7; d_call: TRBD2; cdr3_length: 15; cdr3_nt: TGTGCCTGGAGACTAGCGGGAGGCTCTTGGTACGAGCAGTACTTC; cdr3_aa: CAWRLAGGSWYEQYF
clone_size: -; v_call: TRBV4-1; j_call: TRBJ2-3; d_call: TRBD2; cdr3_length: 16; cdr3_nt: TGCGCCAGCAGCCTGGGGGAGGGGAGGGCCTCAGATACGCAGTATTTT; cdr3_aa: CASSLGEGRASDTQYF
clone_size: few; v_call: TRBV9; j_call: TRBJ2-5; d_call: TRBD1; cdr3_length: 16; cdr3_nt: TGTGCCAGCAGCGCCTCCGGGACAGGGGGCGGAGAGACCCAGTACTTC; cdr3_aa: CASSASGTGGGETQYF
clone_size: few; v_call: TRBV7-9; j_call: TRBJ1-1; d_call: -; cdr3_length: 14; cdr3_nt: TGTGCCAGCAGCTTAGCGTTCTTGAACACTGAAGCTTTCTTT; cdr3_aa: CASSLAFLNTEAFF
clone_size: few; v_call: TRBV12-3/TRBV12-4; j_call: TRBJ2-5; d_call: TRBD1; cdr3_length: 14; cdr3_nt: TGTGCCAGCAGTTTAACAGGGGTACAAGAGACCCAGTACTTC; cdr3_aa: CASSLTGVQETQYF
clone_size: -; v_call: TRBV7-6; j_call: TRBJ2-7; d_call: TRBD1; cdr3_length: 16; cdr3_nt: TGTGCCAGCAGCCCCAGGCAGGGGGCAAGACCCTACGAGCAGTACTTC; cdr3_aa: CASSPRQGARPYEQYF
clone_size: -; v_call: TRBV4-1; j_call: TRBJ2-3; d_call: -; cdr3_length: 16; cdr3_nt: TGCGCCAGCAGCACCCCCAGGAGGGGAGCTAAAGATACGCAGTATTTT; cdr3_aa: CASSTPRRGAKDTQYF
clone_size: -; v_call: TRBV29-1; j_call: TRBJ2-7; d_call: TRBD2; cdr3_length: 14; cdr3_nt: TGCAGCGTTGGCCCTAGCGGGATATCCTACGAGCAGTACTTC; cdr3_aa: CSVGPSGISYEQYF
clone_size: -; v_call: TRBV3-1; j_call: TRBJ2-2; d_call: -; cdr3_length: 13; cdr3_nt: TGTGCCAGCAGCCAAGGGTCTGTCGGGGAGCTGTTTTTT; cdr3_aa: CASSQGSVGELFF
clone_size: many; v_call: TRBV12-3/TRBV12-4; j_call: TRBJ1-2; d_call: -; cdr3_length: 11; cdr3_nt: TGTGCCAGCAGTCAGGGGCGGGGCTACACCTTC; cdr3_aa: CASSQGRGYTF
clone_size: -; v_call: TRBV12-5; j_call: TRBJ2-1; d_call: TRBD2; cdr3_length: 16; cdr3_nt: TGTGCTAGTGGTTTGCCAAGGAGGGAGGGGTACAATGAGCAGTTCTTC; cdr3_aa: CASGLPRREGYNEQFF